This T cell receptor beta chain was captured by sequencing in a study of blood T cell repertoires in COVID-19. Study as a whole: From the United States, Italy and Spain came samples of acute and convalescent COVID-19. Sample material is recorded as cDNA or gDNA derived from T cells, B-cell-depleted T cells, or PBMCs.

Per the germline V gene, CDR1 is SNHLY and CDR2 is FYNNEI. CDR3 length: 15 amino acids. V lost 8 bases and J lost 6; bases outside the gene matches: 12. The protocol was immunoSEQ multiplex PCR, while the TCRdb copy is restricted to in-frame clones and leaves out a portion. Of some 70,000 clones in the sample, 76% are singletons; the top ten hold 14% to 15%. While infection was still active, Seattle patients were enrolled and then followed longitudinally. This clone was detected once. Material: peripheral blood. The sequence came from a man aged 55 to 69 with COVID-19, enrolled during active disease. V is TRBV2 and J is TRBJ2-3; 9 bases fit TRBD1. Here the CDR3 DNA reads TGTGCCAGCCACACGGACAGGGGCTTAATCGATACGCAGTATTTT. Amino acids: CASHTDRGLIDTQYF.